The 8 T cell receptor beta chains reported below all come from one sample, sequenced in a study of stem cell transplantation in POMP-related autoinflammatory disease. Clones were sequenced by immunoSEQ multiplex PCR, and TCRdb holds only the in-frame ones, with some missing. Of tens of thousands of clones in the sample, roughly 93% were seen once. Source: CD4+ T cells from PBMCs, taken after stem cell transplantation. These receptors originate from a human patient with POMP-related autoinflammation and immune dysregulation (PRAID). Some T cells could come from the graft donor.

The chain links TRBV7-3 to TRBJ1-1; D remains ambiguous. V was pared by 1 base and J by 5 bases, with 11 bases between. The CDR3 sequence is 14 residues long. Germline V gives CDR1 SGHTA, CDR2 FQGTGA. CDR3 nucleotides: TGTGCCAGCAGCTTAAAAGGCGCGGGGACTGAAGCTTTCTTT. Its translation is CASSLKGAGTEAFF.

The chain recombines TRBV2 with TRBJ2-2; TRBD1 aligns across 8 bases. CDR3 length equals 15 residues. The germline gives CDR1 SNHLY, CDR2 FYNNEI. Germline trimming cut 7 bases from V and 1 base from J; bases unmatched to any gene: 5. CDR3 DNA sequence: TGTGCCAGCACCCAGGACAGGGTGAACACCGGGGAGCTGTTTTTT. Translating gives CASTQDRVNTGELFF.

This chain's CDR3 is CASSQNKGNIQYF. In nucleotides, the CDR3 is TGCGCCAGCAGCCAAAACAAGGGGAACATTCAGTACTTC. The rearrangement uses TRBV4-1 and TRBJ2-4, with a tentative D call TRBD1 (5 bases). Trimming took off 2 bases at V and 7 bases at J, with 9 bases between the two ends. Germline assignment: CDR1 MGHRA and CDR2 YSYEKL. The CDR3 has 13 residues.

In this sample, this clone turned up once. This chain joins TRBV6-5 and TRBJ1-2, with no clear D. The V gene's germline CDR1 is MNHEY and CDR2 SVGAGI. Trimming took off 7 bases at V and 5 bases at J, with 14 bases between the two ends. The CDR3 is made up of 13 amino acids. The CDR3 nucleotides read TGTGCCAGCACCCTGGGTAAGAATTATGGCTACACCTTC. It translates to CASTLGKNYGYTF.

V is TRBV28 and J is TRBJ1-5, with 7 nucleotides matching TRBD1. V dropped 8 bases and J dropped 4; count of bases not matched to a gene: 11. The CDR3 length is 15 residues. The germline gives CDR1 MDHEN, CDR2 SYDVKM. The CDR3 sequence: CASDQGGGGNQPQHF. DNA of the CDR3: TGTGCCAGCGACCAAGGGGGCGGGGGTAATCAGCCCCAGCATTTT.

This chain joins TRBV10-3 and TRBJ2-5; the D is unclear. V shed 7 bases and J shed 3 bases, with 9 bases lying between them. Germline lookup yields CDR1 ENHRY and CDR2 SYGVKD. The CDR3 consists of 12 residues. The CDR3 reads CAIKTEKETQYF. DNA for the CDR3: TGTGCCATCAAAACAGAGAAAGAGACCCAGTACTTC.

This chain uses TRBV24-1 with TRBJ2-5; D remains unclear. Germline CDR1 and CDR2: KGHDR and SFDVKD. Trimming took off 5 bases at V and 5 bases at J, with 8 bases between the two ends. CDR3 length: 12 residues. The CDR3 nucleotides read TGTGCCACCAGTGCCCCCGGGGAGACCCAGTACTTC. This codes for CATSAPGETQYF.

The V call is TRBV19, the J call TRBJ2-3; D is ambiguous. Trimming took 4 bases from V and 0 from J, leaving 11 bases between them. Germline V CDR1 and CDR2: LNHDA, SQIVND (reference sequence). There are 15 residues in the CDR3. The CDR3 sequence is CASSNVYRSTDTQYF. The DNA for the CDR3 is TGTGCCAGTAGTAATGTATACCGCAGCACAGATACGCAGTATTTT.